This T cell receptor (beta chain) was sequenced in a study of CD8+ T cells in alopecia areata. Notes on this clone: Its antigen is undetermined.

Study outcomes and limitations: Higher clonality was seen in lesional scalp than in normal scalp, especially in alopecia totalis/universalis. Because of a solitary nonresponder, the connection of baseline CD8+ expansion to response stays uncertain.

Extraction and reverse transcription of RNA yielded cDNA as the sequencing template. Assay: immunoSEQ multiplex PCR; the TCRdb copy retains only in-frame clones and omits some. The sample holds around 200,000 clones, roughly three fifths seen once. Treatment noted: oral pan-JAK inhibitor, 5-10 mg twice daily. Punch biopsies of lesional scalp, plus peripheral blood, were taken from alopecia areata patients. Germline V gene sequence: CDR1 LNHDA, CDR2 SQIVND (reference sequence). V was clipped by 2 bases and J by 3 bases, with 11 bases between them. CDR3 length: 14 residues. The clonotype originates from a human donor with alopecia areata. Specimen: CD4+ T cells sorted from blood, collected at week 4, from a patient treated with tofacitinib. V gene TRBV19 combines with J gene TRBJ2-7; unclear D gene. This CDR3 is CASSITTGYYEQYF. The CDR3 nucleotides read TGTGCCAGTAGTATAACGACCGGCTACTACGAGCAGTACTTC.